This T cell receptor beta chain was recorded in a study of blood T cell repertoires in COVID-19. Germline lookup yields CDR1 SGHRS and CDR2 YFSETQ. The ends were cut back, 5 bases at V and 1 base at J, with 11 bases in the middle. The CDR3 is 14 amino acids. Assay used: immunoSEQ multiplex PCR; TCRdb lists only in-frame clones, some missing. Of about 480,000 clones listed, approximately 87% were seen once; the top ten hold 1.8%. Those who participated ranged in age from roughly 18 to 90 years and resided in 24 US areas. The specimen was PBMCs or T cells enriched from blood (not recorded which). The rearrangement uses TRBV5-1 and TRBJ2-3; a possible D gene is TRBD2 (7 bases). The source of this sequence is a woman aged 40 to 50 who had recovered from COVID-19. Here the CDR3 reads CASRGGAGTDTQYF. The CDR3 nucleotides read TGCGCCAGCAGAGGGGGGGCCGGCACAGATACGCAGTATTTT.